This T cell receptor beta chain appears in the sequencing data of a study of T-cell reconstitution after alpha-beta-depleted transplantation in children. Germline trimming cut 5 bases from V and 2 bases from J; bases unmatched to any gene: 7. Germline loops: CDR1 SNHLY, CDR2 FYNNEI. The CDR3 sequence is 17 residues long. This clonotype has a handful of counts. For TCRbeta, the library was prepared with unique molecular identifiers. Each CDR3 protein is one row after TCRdb ran MiXCR on the PCR reads. The table lists about 690,000 distinct CDR3 sequences, 16% of them singletons. The sample was PBMCs from the stem cell graft donor, taken from the stem cell graft. The rearrangement uses TRBV2 and TRBJ1-5, with 12 bases lining up with TRBD1. This sequence was found in a human donor who donated a stem cell graft to a child with acute myeloid leukemia. CDR3 sequence (DNA): TGTGCCAGCAGTTCCGGGACAGGGGGCAGGGGCAATCAGCCCCAGCATTTT. As protein: CASSSGTGGRGNQPQHF.